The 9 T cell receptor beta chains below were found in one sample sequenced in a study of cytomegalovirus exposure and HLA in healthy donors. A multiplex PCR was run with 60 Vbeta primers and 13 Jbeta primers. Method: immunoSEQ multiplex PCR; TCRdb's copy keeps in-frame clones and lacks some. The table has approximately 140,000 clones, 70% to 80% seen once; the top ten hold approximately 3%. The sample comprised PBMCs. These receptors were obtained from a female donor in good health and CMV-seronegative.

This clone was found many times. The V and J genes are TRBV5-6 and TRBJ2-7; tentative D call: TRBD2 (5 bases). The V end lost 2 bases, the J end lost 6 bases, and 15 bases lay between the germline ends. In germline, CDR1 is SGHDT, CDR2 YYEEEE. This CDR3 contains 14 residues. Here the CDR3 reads CASSFSGMGAEQYF. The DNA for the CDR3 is TGTGCCAGCAGCTTCAGCGGAATGGGCGCCGAGCAGTACTTC.

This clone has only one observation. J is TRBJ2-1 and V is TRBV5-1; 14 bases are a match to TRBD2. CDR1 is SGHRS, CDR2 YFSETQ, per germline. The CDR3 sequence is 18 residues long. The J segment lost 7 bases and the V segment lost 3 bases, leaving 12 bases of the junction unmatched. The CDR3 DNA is TGCGCCAGCAGCTCCCAGACTAGCGGGGGGGTAGTTTGGAATGAGCAGTTCTTC. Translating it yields CASSSQTSGGVVWNEQFF.

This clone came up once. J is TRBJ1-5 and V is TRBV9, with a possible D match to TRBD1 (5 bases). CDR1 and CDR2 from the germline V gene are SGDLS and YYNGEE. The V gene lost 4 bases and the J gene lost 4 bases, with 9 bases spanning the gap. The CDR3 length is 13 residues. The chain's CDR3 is CASSPGGNQPQHF. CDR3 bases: TGTGCCAGCAGCCCCGGGGGAAATCAGCCCCAGCATTTT.

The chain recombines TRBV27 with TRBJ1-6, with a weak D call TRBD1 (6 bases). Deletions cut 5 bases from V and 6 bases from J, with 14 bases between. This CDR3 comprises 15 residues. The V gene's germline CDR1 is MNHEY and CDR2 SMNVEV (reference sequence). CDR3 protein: CASSGRQVLNSPLHF. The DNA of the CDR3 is TGTGCCAGCAGTGGACGACAGGTCCTTAATTCACCCCTCCACTTT.

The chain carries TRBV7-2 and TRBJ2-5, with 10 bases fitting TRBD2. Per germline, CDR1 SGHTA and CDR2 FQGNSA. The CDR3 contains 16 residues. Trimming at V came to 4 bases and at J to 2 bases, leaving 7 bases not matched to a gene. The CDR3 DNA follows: TGTGCCAGCAGCTCGGCTAGCGGGAGTGGGCAAGAGACCCAGTACTTC. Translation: CASSSASGSGQETQYF.

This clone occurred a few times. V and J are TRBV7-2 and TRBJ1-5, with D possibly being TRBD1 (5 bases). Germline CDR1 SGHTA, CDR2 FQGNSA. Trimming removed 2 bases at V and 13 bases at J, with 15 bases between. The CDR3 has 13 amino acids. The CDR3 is CASSLSGDGLQHF. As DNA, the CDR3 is TGTGCCAGCAGCTTAAGCGGGGACGGCCTACAGCATTTT.

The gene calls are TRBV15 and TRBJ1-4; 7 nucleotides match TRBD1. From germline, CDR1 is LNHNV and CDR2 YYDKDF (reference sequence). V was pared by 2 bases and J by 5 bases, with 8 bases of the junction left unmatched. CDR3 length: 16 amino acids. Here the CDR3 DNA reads TGTGCCACCAGCAGATCAATTCCGGGACAGAATGAAAAACTGTTTTTT. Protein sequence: CATSRSIPGQNEKLFF.

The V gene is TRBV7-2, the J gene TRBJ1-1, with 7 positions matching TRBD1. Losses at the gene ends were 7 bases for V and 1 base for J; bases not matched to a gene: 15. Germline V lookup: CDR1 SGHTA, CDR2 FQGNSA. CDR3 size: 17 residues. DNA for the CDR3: TGTGCCAGCACCCCCAGGGGGTGGGGGCCGCCGAACACTGAAGCTTTCTTT. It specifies CASTPRGWGPPNTEAFF.

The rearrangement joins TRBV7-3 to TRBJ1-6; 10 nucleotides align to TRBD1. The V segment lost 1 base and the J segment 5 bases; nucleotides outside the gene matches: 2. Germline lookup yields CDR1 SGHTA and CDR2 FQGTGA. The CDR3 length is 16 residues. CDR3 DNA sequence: TGTGCCAGCAGCTTAAGGGACAGGGGACATAATTCACCCCTCCACTTT. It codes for CASSLRDRGHNSPLHF.